The 23 T cell receptor beta chains in this list originate from one sample, sequenced in a study of T cell repertoires in cytomegalovirus infection. One entry per CDR3 protein results from TCRdb running MiXCR on the reads. The sample includes approximately 400,000 distinct CDR3 sequences, roughly a third of them seen just once. The sequencing input was PBMCs. Source of these receptors: a human donor in good health (CMV status not recorded). Some clones in this sample may be carry-over from other donors' samples.

With regard to this clonotype: Mismatch with germline at one junction end may stem from a read error. The chain is built from TRBV6-2 or TRBV6-3 and TRBJ1-4; tentative D call: TRBD1 (6 bases). The CDR3 spans 18 residues. The V gene's germline CDR1 is MNHEY and CDR2 SVGEGT. CDR3 bases: TGTGCCCGCAGTTATCGGGGGCCAGCTAGTTCTGGGAGTGAAAAACTGTTTTTT. Its protein product is CARSYRGPASSGSEKLFF.

This clonotype was counted between two and nine times. The chain couples TRBV11-2 to TRBJ1-2, with 7 bases matching TRBD1. Germline V gene data show CDR1 as SGHAT and CDR2 as FQNNGV. V was pared by 5 bases and J by 2 bases, with 11 bases of the junction left unmatched. The CDR3 length is 16 residues. The CDR3 protein is CASSPPPGQMNYGYTF. For the CDR3, the DNA is TGTGCCAGCAGCCCTCCCCCGGGACAGATGAACTATGGCTACACCTTC.

This clonotype has a single count. CDR3 nucleotide sequence: TGCGCCAGCAGCCAAGGCTTTTCGGGCGGAGGCTCCTACAATGAGCAGTTCTTC. Translated, it gives CASSQGFSGGGSYNEQFF. This sequence joins TRBV4-3 and TRBJ2-1; perhaps TRBD2 as D (5 bases). V gave up 1 base and J gave up 0 bases, with 16 bases separating them. The germline CDR1 and CDR2 sequences are LGHNA and YSLEER. This CDR3 contains 18 residues.

This clonotype was seen only a few times. A junction end diverges from the germline sequence, so it may reflect a read error. The chain carries TRBV7-3 and TRBJ2-7; D tentatively reads TRBD1 or TRBD2 (5 bases each). CDR3 size: 12 residues. Looked up from germline, CDR1 is SGHTA and CDR2 is FQGTGA. The CDR3: CASSSGTGDPYF. CDR3 bases: TGTGCCAGCAGCTCGGGCACCGGGGACCCTTATTTC. The full variable domain, completed using reference TRBV7-3 and TRBJ2-7, is GAGVSQTPSNKVTEKGKYVELRCDPISGHTALYWYRQSLGQGPEFLIYFQGTGAADDSGLPNDRFFAVRPEGSVSTLKIQRTERGDSAVYLCASSSGTGDPYFGPGTRLTVT.

About this clonotype itself: This could be a read error, since a much larger clone is one nucleotide away. This chain links TRBV7-3 with TRBJ2-1; the match to TRBD2 covers 9 bases. This CDR3 spans 16 amino acids. V dropped 2 bases and J dropped 6; count of bases not matched to a gene: 8. Germline V gene data show CDR1 as SGHTA and CDR2 as FQGTGA. The CDR3 region has the DNA TGTGCCAGCAGCTTAGAGCTAGCGGGGAACTTCAATGAGCAGTTCTTC. Protein sequence: CASSLELAGNFNEQFF.

V is TRBV10-2 and J is TRBJ2-3; 8 bases match TRBD2. V lost 6 bases, J lost 1 base, and 6 bases stayed unmatched. Germline V lookup: CDR1 WSHSY, CDR2 SAAADI. The CDR3 is made up of 15 amino acids. The DNA of the CDR3 is TGCGCCAGCAGCCACCAAGCGGGGGGCACAGATACGCAGTATTTT. Encoded protein: CASSHQAGGTDTQYF.

The gene calls are TRBV5-6 and TRBJ2-1; D gene ambiguous. The CDR3 extends over 17 amino acids. Germline assignment: CDR1 SGHDT and CDR2 YYEEEE. Trimming took 3 bases from V and 1 from J, leaving 17 bases between them. CDR3 region: CASSSNLDGTSYNEQFF. The CDR3 DNA reads TGTGCCAGCAGCTCGAACTTGGACGGTACTTCCTACAATGAGCAGTTCTTC. Variable domain in full (rest from reference TRBV5-6 and TRBJ2-1): DAGVTQSPTHLIKTRGQQVTLRCSPKSGHDTVSWYQQALGQGPQFIFQYYEEEERQRGNFPDRFSGHQFPNYSSELNVNALLLGDSALYLCASSSNLDGTSYNEQFFGPGTRLTVL.

The rearrangement joins TRBV2 to TRBJ1-4, with D possibly TRBD1 on 6 matching bases. CDR3 length: 16 amino acids. Germline loops: CDR1 SNHLY, CDR2 FYNNEI. V was clipped by 7 bases and J by 6 bases, with 21 bases between them. CDR3 in amino acids: CASKLLGGTSHEKLFF. CDR3 sequence (DNA): TGTGCCAGCAAGCTTTTAGGGGGGACGTCGCATGAAAAACTGTTTTTT.

The chain is built from TRBV7-3 and TRBJ1-6; D not resolved. The germline gives CDR1 SGHTA, CDR2 FQGTGA. This CDR3 region has 14 residues. V was shortened by 2 bases and J by 7 bases, with 9 bases between the two germline ends. CDR3 nucleotide sequence: TGTGCCAGCAGCTTACAGGTTTCAAATTCACCCCTCCACTTT. This gives the protein CASSLQVSNSPLHF.

This sequence joins TRBV27 and TRBJ2-6; the D call may be TRBD1 or TRBD2 (5 bases each). V was clipped by 6 bases and J by 3 bases, with 18 bases between them. CDR3 length equals 17 residues. Germline V gene lookup returns CDR1 MNHEY and CDR2 SMNVEV (reference sequence). Written as DNA, the CDR3 is TGTGCCAGCAGATACGGCAGGGCGGGTATTGGGGCCAACGTCCTGACTTTC. This sequence encodes CASRYGRAGIGANVLTF.

This chain joins TRBV19 and TRBJ2-5, with a weak D call TRBD2 (5 bases). CDR1 is LNHDA and CDR2 is SQIVND in the germline V gene (reference sequence). The V gene lost 6 bases and the J gene lost 2 bases, with 10 bases spanning the gap. The CDR3 sequence is 13 residues long. The CDR3 nucleotides are TGTGCCAGTAGAGACCGGGAACAAGAGACCCAGTACTTC. It codes for CASRDREQETQYF.

This clonotype was observed a handful of times. The chain is built from TRBV19 and TRBJ1-5, with D unclear. Trimming took off 10 bases at V and 3 bases at J, with 10 bases between the two ends. The germline CDR1 and CDR2 sequences are LNHDA and SQIVND (reference sequence). The CDR3 sequence is 12 residues long. CDR3 in amino acids: CATGRDNQPQHF. The CDR3 nucleotides are TGTGCCACCGGACGGGACAATCAGCCCCAGCATTTT.

This clonotype was seen many times. The chain combines TRBV7-2 with TRBJ1-2; the D is unclear. Germline lookup yields CDR1 SGHTA and CDR2 FQGNSA. The CDR3 runs to 16 residues. V lost 1 base to trimming and J lost 4 bases, with 16 bases between them. CDR3 residues: CASSLEIGKSGYGYTF. The CDR3, as DNA: TGTGCCAGCAGCTTAGAAATCGGGAAGTCCGGCTATGGCTACACCTTC.

Regarding this clonotype: This may stem from a read error, because a much larger clone lies one nucleotide away. Because the CDR3 is missing its conserved closing phenylalanine or tryptophan, this is likely a read error. The chain uses TRBV7-8 and TRBJ1-5; D not resolved. Germline CDR1 reads SGHVS; CDR2 reads FQNEAQ. Trimming removed 1 base from V and 4 bases from J, with 8 bases in between. The CDR3 totals 14 residues. CDR3 in DNA: TGTGCCAGCAGCTTAGGTCGACTTAATCAGCCCCAGCATCTT. This sequence encodes CASSLGRLNQPQHL.

This clonotype was seen repeatedly, ten times or more. The chain carries TRBV7-8 and TRBJ1-2; possible D gene TRBD1, 6 bases. This CDR3 is built from 15 residues. Germline assignment: CDR1 SGHVS and CDR2 FQNEAQ. Trimming removed 6 bases at V and 6 bases at J, with 20 bases between. The CDR3 reads CASRLSNRALNGYTF. CDR3 bases: TGTGCCAGCAGACTCTCGAACAGGGCCCTTAATGGCTACACCTTC.

In its sample, this clonotype was seen a few times. The chain links TRBV6-5 to TRBJ2-7; the match to TRBD1 covers 10 bases. V dropped 4 bases and J dropped 9; count of bases not matched to a gene: 9. This CDR3 is 14 amino acids long. Germline values: CDR1 MNHEY, CDR2 SVGAGI. The CDR3 loop is CASSLIGQGEVQYF. DNA for the CDR3: TGTGCCAGCAGTTTAATCGGACAGGGGGAAGTGCAGTACTTC.

This clonotype showed up many times. The chain recombines TRBV7-2 with TRBJ1-2, with 7 bases matching TRBD1. J lost 0 bases, V lost 5 bases, and 6 bases had no gene match. CDR3 size: 15 residues. Germline CDR1 SGHTA, CDR2 FQGNSA. In DNA form, the CDR3 reads TGTGCCAGCAGCCGCGGACAGGCGACTAACTATGGCTACACCTTC. This codes for CASSRGQATNYGYTF.

This chain connects TRBV5-1 to TRBJ2-5, with 8 bases matching TRBD1. The J segment lost 2 bases and the V segment lost 0 bases, leaving 9 bases of the junction unmatched. CDR3 length: 17 residues. Germline loops: CDR1 SGHRS, CDR2 YFSETQ. The CDR3 DNA follows: TGCGCCAGCAGCTTGGGCGACAGGGGTCGGGGTCAAGAGACCCAGTACTTC. Residues: CASSLGDRGRGQETQYF.

Many counts were recorded for this clonotype. The chain employs TRBV7-2 and TRBJ2-2; D is perhaps TRBD2 (5 bases). Germline V gene data show CDR1 as SGHTA and CDR2 as FQGNSA. The length of the CDR3 is 16 residues. Trimming removed 5 bases from V and 6 bases from J, with 19 bases in between. This chain's CDR3 is CASSPKASLGAGELFF. The CDR3 bases are TGTGCCAGCAGCCCTAAGGCCTCCCTCGGGGCCGGGGAGCTGTTTTTT.

Concerning this clonotype: At one of its ends the junction is not consistent with the germline gene, which may arise from a read error. The rearrangement uses TRBV6-5 and TRBJ2-5; TRBD2 is a possible D gene (6 bases). The CDR3 is 14 residues long. The germline gives CDR1 MNHEY, CDR2 SVGAGI. CDR3: CASGYGTFQETQYF. Written as DNA, the CDR3 is TGTGCCAGCGGTTACGGGACTTTCCAAGAGACCCAGTACTTC.

The gene calls are TRBV12-3 or TRBV12-4 and TRBJ2-7, with 7 bases that match TRBD2. The CDR3 contains 12 residues. Losses at the gene ends were 5 bases for V and 6 bases for J; bases not matched to a gene: 4. The CDR3 protein is CASSRGLVEQYF. In DNA, the CDR3 is TGTGCCAGCAGTCGAGGACTAGTCGAGCAGTACTTC.

The genes are TRBV11-2 and TRBJ1-3; D unclear. The CDR3 length is 16 residues. V lost 1 base and J 5 bases, leaving 15 bases between the germline ends. Germline values: CDR1 SGHAT, CDR2 FQNNGV. The CDR3 DNA reads as TGTGCCAGCAGCTTAGTGGTGGGCGCCGGAAGAAACACCATATATTTT. Protein sequence: CASSLVVGAGRNTIYF.

This chain uses TRBV6-2 or TRBV6-3 with TRBJ1-5; 7 bases align to TRBD1. Trimming at V came to 5 bases and at J to 7 bases, leaving 8 bases not matched to a gene. The CDR3 covers 14 residues. Germline CDR1 MNHEY, CDR2 SVGEGT. CDR3 sequence: CASSGTGARQPQHF. The CDR3 coding sequence is TGTGCCAGCAGTGGTACAGGGGCGAGGCAGCCCCAGCATTTT.